The 18 T cell receptor beta chains listed next were all sequenced from one sample in a study of blood T cell repertoires in COVID-19 (dated by TCRdb to 2020 to 2021). The library was made by the immunoSEQ multiplex PCR assay. The clones in this table, taken by TCRdb from immuneACCESS, are in-frame only. Not every clone is retained; where verified, under half of the shortfall comes from an unresolved V gene, and the cause of the rest is unknown. The sample includes approximately 190,000 clones, with around 84% observed a single time. The top ten clones comprise about 20% of the sample. Sequenced material: peripheral blood. The receptors stem from a human donor in a cohort sampled during active COVID-19.

The chain recombines TRBV7-6 with TRBJ2-1, with 7 nucleotides matching TRBD1. Germline V gene lookup returns CDR1 SGHVS and CDR2 FNYEAQ. Trimming removed 2 bases from V and 0 bases from J; junction bases left unmatched: 10. CDR3 size: 18 residues. The CDR3 loop reads CASSLSAGGPGSYNEQFF. The CDR3 DNA reads as TGTGCCAGCAGCTTATCGGCAGGGGGTCCTGGCTCCTACAATGAGCAGTTCTTC. The complete variable domain, with remaining parts taken from reference TRBV7-6 and TRBJ2-1, reads GAGVSQSPRYKVTKRGQDVALRCDPISGHVSLYWYRQALGQGPEFLTYFNYEAQQDKSGLPNDRFSAERPEGSISTLTIQRTEQRDSAMYRCASSLSAGGPGSYNEQFFGPGTRLTVL.

This clone was recorded only once. This chain uses TRBV3-1 (or the pseudogene TRBV3-2) with TRBJ2-2; D is undetermined. V lost 1 base and J 5 bases, leaving 5 bases between the germline ends. CDR3 length equals 13 residues. Germline assignment: CDR1 LGHDT and CDR2 YNNKEL (reference sequence). The CDR3 DNA reads TGTGCCAGCAGCCAAGTCTTGACCGGGGAGCTGTTTTTT. This gives the protein CASSQVLTGELFF.

In this sample, this clone turned up once. The chain links TRBV11-2 to TRBJ1-2; TRBD1 might be the D (6 bases). Germline V gene sequence: CDR1 SGHAT, CDR2 FQNNGV. V lost 1 base and J lost 7, with 16 bases in between. The CDR3 spans 15 residues. The CDR3 nucleotides are TGTGCCAGCAGCTTAGCGGGCGGGGGGCTACCTGGCTACACCTTC. This translates into CASSLAGGGLPGYTF.

The V and J genes are TRBV27 and TRBJ2-2, with D possibly being TRBD1 (5 bases). The CDR3 extends over 14 amino acids. The germline V gene encodes CDR1 MNHEY and CDR2 SMNVEV (reference sequence). Between the trimmed V and J ends, which lost 1 base and 5 bases, there was a span of 8 bases. As DNA, the CDR3 is TGTGCCAGCAGTTTATTTCGGACAACCGGGGAGCTGTTTTTT. Its protein is CASSLFRTTGELFF.

The chain carries TRBV6-5 and TRBJ1-5; 11 bases agree with TRBD1. This CDR3 spans 15 amino acids. The J segment lost 1 base and the V segment lost 6 bases, leaving 2 bases of the junction unmatched. Germline CDR1 reads MNHEY; CDR2 reads SVGAGI. DNA for the CDR3: TGTGCCAGCAGGGGACAGGGGGTCAGCAATCAGCCCCAGCATTTT. Translating it yields CASRGQGVSNQPQHF.

J is TRBJ2-5 and V is TRBV30; 8 bases agree with TRBD1. Trimming took 5 bases from V and 5 from J; bases not matched to a gene: 10. Per germline, CDR1 GTSNPN and CDR2 SVGIG (reference sequence). The CDR3 length is 14 residues. CDR3 DNA: TGTGCCTGGTCAGTGCAGGGGGCGAGGGAGACCCAGTACTTC. Its protein product is CAWSVQGARETQYF.

The chain carries TRBV6-1 and TRBJ2-5; weak D call: TRBD2 (7 bases). The CDR3 totals 17 residues. Trimming removed 3 bases at V and 4 bases at J, with 21 bases between. CDR1 is MNHNS and CDR2 is SASEGT in the germline V gene. The CDR3 sequence is CASSEVLVGGPGETQYF. Written as DNA, the CDR3 is TGTGCCAGCAGTGAGGTCTTGGTGGGGGGGCCGGGAGAGACCCAGTACTTC.

V is TRBV5-5 and J is TRBJ2-6; D uncertain. CDR1 is SGHKS and CDR2 is YYEKEE in the germline V gene (reference sequence). CDR3 length equals 18 residues. Trimming took off 2 bases at V and 0 bases at J, with 15 bases between the two ends. The CDR3 sequence: CASSFPVIKSSGANVLTF. The DNA for the CDR3 is TGTGCCAGCAGCTTTCCCGTGATTAAGAGCTCTGGGGCCAACGTCCTGACTTTC.

The chain joins TRBV21-1 to TRBJ2-1; the table calls TRBD1, which could not be checked here. TRBV21-1 is classified as a pseudogene. This CDR3 has 15 residues. DNA of the CDR3: TGTGCCAGCAGCGTCCGGGACAGGGAATCAAGCGAGCAGTTCTTC. Amino acids: CASSVRDRESSEQFF.

The genes are TRBV5-1 and TRBJ1-5, with a possible D match to TRBD1 (5 bases). CDR1 and CDR2 (germline): SGHRS, YFSETQ. This CDR3 contains 18 residues. Between the trimmed V and J ends, which lost 2 bases and 2 bases, there was a span of 20 bases. CDR3 sequence: CASSFNPVGGIGNQPQHF. CDR3 coding DNA: TGCGCCAGCAGCTTTAACCCAGTGGGGGGAATAGGCAATCAGCCCCAGCATTTT.

The V gene is TRBV19, the J gene TRBJ1-5; 8 bases match TRBD1. J lost 7 bases, V lost 2 bases, and 4 bases had no gene match. Germline V lookup: CDR1 LNHDA, CDR2 SQIVND (reference sequence). This CDR3 is built from 14 residues. CDR3 loop: CASSIRQGRQPQHF. CDR3 bases: TGTGCCAGTAGTATACGACAGGGGAGGCAGCCCCAGCATTTT.

The chain recombines TRBV30 with TRBJ1-1; possible D gene TRBD1, 5 bases. V lost 4 bases, J lost 2 bases, and 11 bases lay in between. The CDR3 runs to 13 residues. Per germline, CDR1 GTSNPN and CDR2 SVGIG (reference sequence). The CDR3 region is CAWKYQGNTEAFF. For the CDR3, the DNA is TGTGCCTGGAAGTATCAGGGTAACACTGAAGCTTTCTTT.

The chain combines TRBV5-6 with TRBJ2-7; 9 bases fit TRBD1. From germline, CDR1 is SGHDT and CDR2 YYEEEE. V was clipped by 4 bases and J by 0 bases; unmatched bases: 5. The CDR3 sequence is 15 residues long. The CDR3 coding sequence is TGTGCCAGCAGCCTCCGGGACAGGGCCTCCTACGAGCAGTACGTC. Its translation is CASSLRDRASYEQYV.

This chain links TRBV10-3 with TRBJ2-7; no reliable D call. Trimming removed 2 bases from V and 2 bases from J, with 10 bases in between. Germline V gene data show CDR1 as ENHRY and CDR2 as SYGVKD. The CDR3 totals 14 residues. CDR3 loop: CAISEPPPAYEQYF. CDR3 nucleotides: TGTGCCATCAGTGAGCCCCCCCCAGCCTACGAGCAGTACTTC.

The V gene is TRBV3-1 (or the pseudogene TRBV3-2), the J gene TRBJ1-2, with 7 positions matching TRBD1. There are 14 residues in the CDR3. J lost 7 bases, V lost 4 bases, and 9 bases had no gene match. Germline-derived CDR1 and CDR2 are LGHDT and YNNKEL (reference sequence). The CDR3 spells CASSLRTGGGGYTF. In DNA form, the CDR3 reads TGTGCCAGCAGCCTCAGGACAGGCGGTGGTGGCTACACCTTC.

The chain uses TRBV24-1 and TRBJ2-3; tentative D call: TRBD2 (5 bases). Trimming left V 0 bases short and J 3 bases short, with 9 bases between. This CDR3 comprises 15 residues. Germline V lookup: CDR1 KGHDR, CDR2 SFDVKD. The CDR3 reads CATSDLRGRTDTQYF. The CDR3 DNA is TGTGCCACCAGTGATTTGAGAGGGCGTACAGATACGCAGTATTTT.

The chain combines TRBV10-3 with TRBJ2-1, with 9 bases matching TRBD2. Germline V gives CDR1 ENHRY, CDR2 SYGVKD. V was clipped by 7 bases and J by 9 bases; unmatched bases: 7. The CDR3 is made up of 13 amino acids. CDR3 in DNA: TGTGCCATCATGGGACTAGCAACTGCTGAGCAGTTCTTC. This sequence encodes CAIMGLATAEQFF.

V and J are TRBV3-1 (or the pseudogene TRBV3-2) and TRBJ1-6; possible D gene TRBD1, 5 bases. Trimming took 1 base from V and 9 from J, leaving 16 bases between them. Germline V gives CDR1 LGHDT, CDR2 YNNKEL (reference sequence). The CDR3 is 16 residues long. The DNA of the CDR3 is TGTGCCAGCAGCCAAGGGGGTGGTATGGGGGGTTCACCCCTCCACTTT. It encodes CASSQGGGMGGSPLHF.